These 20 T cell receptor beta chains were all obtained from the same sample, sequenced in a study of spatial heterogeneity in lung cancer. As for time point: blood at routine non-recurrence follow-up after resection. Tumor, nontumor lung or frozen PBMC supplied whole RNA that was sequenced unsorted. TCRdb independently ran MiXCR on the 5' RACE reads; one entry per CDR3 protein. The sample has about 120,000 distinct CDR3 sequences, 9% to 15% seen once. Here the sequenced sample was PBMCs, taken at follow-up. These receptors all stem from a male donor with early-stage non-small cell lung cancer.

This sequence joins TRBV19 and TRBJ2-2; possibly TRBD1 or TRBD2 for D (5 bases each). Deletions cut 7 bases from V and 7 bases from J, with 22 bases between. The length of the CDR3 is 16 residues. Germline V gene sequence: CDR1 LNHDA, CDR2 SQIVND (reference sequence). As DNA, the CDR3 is TGTGCCAGTAATCCTGCGCGGGCAGGGACCGGCGGGGAGCTGTTTTTT. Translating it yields CASNPARAGTGGELFF.

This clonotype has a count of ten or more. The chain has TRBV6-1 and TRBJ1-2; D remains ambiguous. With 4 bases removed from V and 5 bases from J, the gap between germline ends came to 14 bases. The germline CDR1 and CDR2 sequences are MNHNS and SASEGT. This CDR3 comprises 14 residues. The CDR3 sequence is CASSGLLNSYGYTF. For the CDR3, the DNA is TGTGCCAGCAGTGGCCTGCTTAATAGTTATGGCTACACCTTC.

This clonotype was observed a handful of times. The CDR3 nucleotides are TGTGCCAGCAGTGAACACAGGGACACCGGGGAGCTGTTTTTT. Amino acid sequence: CASSEHRDTGELFF. The chain combines TRBV2 with TRBJ2-2, with D possibly being TRBD1 (6 bases). This CDR3 is 14 amino acids long. Germline V gene lookup returns CDR1 SNHLY and CDR2 FYNNEI. Trimming cost V 2 bases and J 3 bases, with 7 bases left between them.

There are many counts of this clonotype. The CDR3 loop reads CASSQVPGSSPLHF. The CDR3 DNA follows: TGTGCCAGCAGCCAAGTTCCGGGATCTTCACCCCTCCACTTT. V is TRBV3-1 and J is TRBJ1-6; no definite D call. CDR1 LGHDT and CDR2 YNNKEL come from the germline V gene (reference sequence). The V end was cut by 1 base, the J end by 9 bases, with 10 bases between. CDR3 length: 14 amino acids. The variable domain in full, with the rest retrieved from reference TRBV3-1 and TRBJ1-6, is DTAVSQTPKYLVTQMGNDKSIKCEQNLGHDTMYWYKQDSKKFLKIMFSYNNKELIINETVPNRFSPKSPDKAHLNLHINSLELGDSAVYFCASSQVPGSSPLHFGNGTRLTVT.

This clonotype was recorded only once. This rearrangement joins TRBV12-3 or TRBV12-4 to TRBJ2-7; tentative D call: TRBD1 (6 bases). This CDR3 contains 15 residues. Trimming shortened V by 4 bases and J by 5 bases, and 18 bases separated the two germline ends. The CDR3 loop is CASSSFGRGDHEQYF. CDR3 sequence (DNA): TGTGCCAGCAGTTCCTTCGGCAGGGGAGATCACGAGCAGTACTTC.

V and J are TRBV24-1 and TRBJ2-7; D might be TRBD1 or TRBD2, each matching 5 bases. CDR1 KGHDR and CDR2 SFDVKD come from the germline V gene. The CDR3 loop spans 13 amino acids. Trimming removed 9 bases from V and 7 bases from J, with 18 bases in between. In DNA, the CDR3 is TGTGCCACCGGTACCGGGACCGAGTGGGAGCAGTACTTC. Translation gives CATGTGTEWEQYF.

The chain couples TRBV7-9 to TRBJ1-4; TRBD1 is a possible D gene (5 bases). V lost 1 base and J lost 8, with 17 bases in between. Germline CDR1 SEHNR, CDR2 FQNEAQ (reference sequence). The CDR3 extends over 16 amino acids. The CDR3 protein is CASSLGVVDKGEKLFF. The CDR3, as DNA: TGTGCCAGCAGCTTAGGAGTCGTGGACAAAGGAGAAAAACTGTTTTTT. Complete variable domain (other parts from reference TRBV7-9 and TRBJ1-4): DTGVSQNPRHKITKRGQNVTFRCDPISEHNRLYWYRQTLGQGPEFLTYFQNEAQLEKSRLLSDRFSAERPKGSFSTLEIQRTEQGDSAMYLCASSLGVVDKGEKLFFGSGTQLSVL.

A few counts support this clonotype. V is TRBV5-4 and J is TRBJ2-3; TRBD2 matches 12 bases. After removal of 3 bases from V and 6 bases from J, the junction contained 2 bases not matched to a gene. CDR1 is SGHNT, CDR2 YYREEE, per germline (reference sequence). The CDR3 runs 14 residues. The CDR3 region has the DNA TGTGCCAGCAGCTCCGGGACTAGCGGGGATACGCAGTATTTT. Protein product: CASSSGTSGDTQYF. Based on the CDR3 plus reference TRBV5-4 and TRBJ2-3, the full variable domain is ETGVTQSPTHLIKTRGQQVTLRCSSQSGHNTVSWYQQALGQGPQFIFQYYREEENGRGNFPPRFSGLQFPNYSSELNVNALELDDSALYLCASSSGTSGDTQYFGPGTRLTVL.

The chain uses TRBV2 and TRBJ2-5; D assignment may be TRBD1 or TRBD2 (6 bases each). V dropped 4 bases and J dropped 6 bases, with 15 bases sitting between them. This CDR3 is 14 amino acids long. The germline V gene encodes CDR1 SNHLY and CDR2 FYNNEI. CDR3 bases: TGTGCCAGCAGTGGACAGGAGGGCGTGAAGACCCAGTACTTC. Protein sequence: CASSGQEGVKTQYF. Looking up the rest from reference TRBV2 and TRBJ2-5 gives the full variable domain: EPEVTQTPSHQVTQMGQEVILRCVPISNHLYFYWYRQILGQKVEFLVSFYNNEISEKSEIFDDQFSVERPDGSNFTLKIRSTKLEDSAMYFCASSGQEGVKTQYFGPGTRLLVL.

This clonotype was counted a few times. The CDR3 is CASSERGREQETQYF. CDR3 sequence (DNA): TGTGCCAGCAGTGAAAGGGGGCGGGAGCAAGAGACCCAGTACTTC. The chain is built from TRBV2 and TRBJ2-5; either TRBD1 or TRBD2 may fit D (7 bases each). This CDR3 contains 15 residues. V lost 2 bases and J 2 bases, leaving 12 bases between the germline ends. Germline V gene data show CDR1 as SNHLY and CDR2 as FYNNEI.

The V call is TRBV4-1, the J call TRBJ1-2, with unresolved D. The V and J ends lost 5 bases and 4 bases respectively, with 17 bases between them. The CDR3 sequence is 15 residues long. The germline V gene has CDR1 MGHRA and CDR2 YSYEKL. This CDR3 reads CASSMPGQGTYGYTF. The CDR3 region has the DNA TGCGCCAGCAGCATGCCGGGCCAAGGTACCTATGGCTACACCTTC.

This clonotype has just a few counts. The chain's CDR3 is CASSFSSYEQYF. The CDR3 bases are TGTGCCAGCAGCTTCAGCTCCTACGAGCAGTACTTC. This chain links TRBV7-9 with TRBJ2-7, with unresolved D. V lost 3 bases and J lost 0, with 3 bases in between. The CDR3 consists of 12 residues. The germline gives CDR1 SEHNR, CDR2 FQNEAQ (reference sequence).

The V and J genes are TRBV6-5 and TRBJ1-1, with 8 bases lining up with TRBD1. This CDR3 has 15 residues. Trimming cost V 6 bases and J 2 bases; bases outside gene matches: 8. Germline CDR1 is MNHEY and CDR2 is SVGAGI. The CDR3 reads CASRHHRGINTEAFF. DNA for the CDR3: TGTGCCAGCAGACACCACAGGGGGATAAACACTGAAGCTTTCTTT.

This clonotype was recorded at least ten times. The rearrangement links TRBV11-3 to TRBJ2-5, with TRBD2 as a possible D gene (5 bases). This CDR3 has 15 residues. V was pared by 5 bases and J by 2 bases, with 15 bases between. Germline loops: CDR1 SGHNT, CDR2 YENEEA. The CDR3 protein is CASSPRRPRQETQYF. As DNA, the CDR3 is TGTGCCAGCAGCCCCAGGAGGCCACGGCAAGAGACCCAGTACTTC.

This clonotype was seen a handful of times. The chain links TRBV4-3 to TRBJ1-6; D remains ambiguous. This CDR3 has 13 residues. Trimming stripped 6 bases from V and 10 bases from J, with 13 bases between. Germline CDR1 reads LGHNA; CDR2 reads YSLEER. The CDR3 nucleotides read TGCGCCAGCAGGGCTACGCGAGAGTCACCCCTCCACTTT. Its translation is CASRATRESPLHF.

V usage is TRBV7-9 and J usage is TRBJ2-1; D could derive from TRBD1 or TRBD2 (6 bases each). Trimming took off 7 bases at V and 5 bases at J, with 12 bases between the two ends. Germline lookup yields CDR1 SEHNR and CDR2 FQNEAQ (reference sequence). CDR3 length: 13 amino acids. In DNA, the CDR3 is TGTGCCAGCATTGGGGGGCTGGACAATGAGCAGTTCTTC. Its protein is CASIGGLDNEQFF.

The CDR3 DNA follows: TGCGCCACGGCCTACAGGAGCTCCTACAATGAGCAGTTCTTC. Its translation is CATAYRSSYNEQFF. The genes are TRBV5-1 and TRBJ2-1; perhaps TRBD1 as D (5 bases). CDR3 size: 14 residues. Between the trimmed V and J ends, which lost 9 bases and 0 bases, there was a span of 13 bases. Germline V CDR1 and CDR2: SGHRS, YFSETQ.

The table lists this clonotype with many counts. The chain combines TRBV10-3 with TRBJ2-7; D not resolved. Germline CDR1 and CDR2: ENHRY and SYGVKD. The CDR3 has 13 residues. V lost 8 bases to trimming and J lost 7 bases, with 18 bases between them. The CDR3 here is CAIGRPPNMEQYF. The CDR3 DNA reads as TGTGCCATCGGCAGGCCACCCAATATGGAGCAGTACTTC.

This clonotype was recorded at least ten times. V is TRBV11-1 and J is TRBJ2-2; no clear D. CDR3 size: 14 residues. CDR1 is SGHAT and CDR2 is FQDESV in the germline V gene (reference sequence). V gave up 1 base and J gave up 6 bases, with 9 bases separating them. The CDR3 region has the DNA TGTGCCAGCAGCTTAGGTGACGGTGCCGGGGAGCTGTTTTTT. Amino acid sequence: CASSLGDGAGELFF.

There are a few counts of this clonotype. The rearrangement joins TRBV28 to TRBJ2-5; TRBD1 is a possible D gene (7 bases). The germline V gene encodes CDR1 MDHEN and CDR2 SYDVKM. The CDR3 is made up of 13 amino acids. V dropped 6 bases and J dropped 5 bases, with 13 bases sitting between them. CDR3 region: CASRQGGRETQYF. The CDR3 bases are TGTGCCAGCAGGCAGGGGGGCCGCGAGACCCAGTACTTC.